What follows are 17 T cell receptor beta chains derived from one specimen sequenced in a study of blood T cells in healthy people across ages. A second PCR, run for roughly 7 to 11 cycles, used a sample-barcoded 5' primer plus a J-beta primer mix. TCRdb passed the 5' RACE reads through MiXCR, listing each CDR3 protein once. The sample holds some 1.7 million distinct CDR3 sequences; 28% are singletons and the top ten take more than 6%. The sequenced material came from blood. These receptors came from a woman aged 30 to 39 in good health.

This clonotype was counted only a few times. V gene TRBV5-1 combines with J gene TRBJ1-6, with TRBD1 as a possible D gene (5 bases). Germline-derived CDR1 and CDR2 are SGHRS and YFSETQ. CDR3 length equals 14 residues. The V end lost 4 bases, the J end lost 8 bases, and 13 bases lay between the germline ends. The CDR3 loop is CASSPQGWDSPLHF. CDR3 DNA sequence: TGCGCCAGCAGCCCCCAGGGTTGGGATTCACCCCTCCACTTT.

The chain is built from TRBV10-2 and TRBJ2-3; D uncertain. V was cut by 11 bases and J by 1 base, with 16 bases left in between. The CDR3 runs 14 residues. Germline assignment: CDR1 WSHSY and CDR2 SAAADI. The CDR3 nucleotides are TGCGCCGGTAGTAGCTTTTCTGGCACAGATACGCAGTATTTT. Protein: CAGSSFSGTDTQYF.

The genes are TRBV7-2 and TRBJ2-1, with 12 bases lining up with TRBD2. The CDR3 length is 17 residues. The germline CDR1 and CDR2 sequences are SGHTA and FQGNSA. Trimming cost V 2 bases and J 7 bases; bases outside gene matches: 9. The CDR3 region is CASSLRASGGAYNEQFF. CDR3 coding DNA: TGTGCCAGCAGCTTAAGAGCTAGCGGGGGGGCGTATAATGAGCAGTTCTTC.

As for this clonotype: It may be a read error: a sequence one base away is much more abundant. This chain connects TRBV27 to TRBJ2-7; D not resolved. There are 14 residues in the CDR3. CDR1 and CDR2 from the germline V gene are MNHEY and SMNVEV (reference sequence). The CDR3 region has the DNA TGTGCCAGCAGTCCCAAAGGGCCGTATTACGAGCGGTACTTC. Amino acid sequence: CASSPKGPYYERYF.

The chain uses TRBV11-2 and TRBJ2-7, with 7 bases fitting TRBD1. The CDR3 spans 14 residues. Germline CDR1 reads SGHAT; CDR2 reads FQNNGV. The trim removed 8 bases at V and 3 bases at J, leaving 10 bases unmatched. The CDR3 loop reads CASSLRQGHYEQYF. Written as DNA, the CDR3 is TGTGCCAGCTCTCTAAGACAGGGCCACTACGAGCAGTACTTC.

This clonotype appeared many times. This CDR3 is CAISTAPGDEQYF. The CDR3 nucleotides read TGTGCCATCAGTACGGCCCCAGGGGACGAGCAGTACTTC. The chain employs TRBV10-3 and TRBJ2-7, with D perhaps TRBD1 (6 bases). Germline V gene sequence: CDR1 ENHRY, CDR2 SYGVKD. The V and J ends lost 5 bases and 5 bases respectively, with 13 bases between them. This CDR3 contains 13 residues.

The gene calls are TRBV29-1 and TRBJ1-2; 8 bases map to TRBD1. Germline CDR1 is SQVTM and CDR2 is ANQGSEA. The CDR3 extends over 14 amino acids. J was trimmed by 6 bases and V by 0 bases; bases with no gene match: 6. Written as DNA, the CDR3 is TGCAGCGTTGAAGATCCTTCAGGGGGCGATGGCTACACCTTC. Amino acids: CSVEDPSGGDGYTF.

The chain links TRBV30 to TRBJ2-3; maybe TRBD2 (5 bases). Trimming pared 5 bases from V and 5 bases from J, leaving 8 bases between. CDR1 GTSNPN and CDR2 SVGIG come from the germline V gene (reference sequence). CDR3 length: 11 residues. The CDR3 nucleotides are TGTGCCTGGTCAGGAGGAGATACGCAGTATTTT. It is translated as CAWSGGDTQYF.

This clonotype was seen a single time. This sequence joins TRBV7-3 and TRBJ2-1, with D perhaps TRBD1 (7 bases). CDR1 and CDR2 from the germline V gene are SGHTA and FQGTGA. CDR3 size: 16 residues. Between the trimmed V and J ends, which lost 5 bases and 0 bases, there was a span of 14 bases. The DNA for the CDR3 is TGTGCCAGCAGCGACCGGGGGACAGCCTCCTACAATGAGCAGTTCTTC. The encoded protein is CASSDRGTASYNEQFF.

The chain uses TRBV20-1 and TRBJ2-1, with 14 bases lining up with TRBD2. V shed 3 bases, J shed 10 bases, and the junction held 14 bases outside the gene matches. The germline V gene has CDR1 DFQATT and CDR2 SNEGSKA (reference sequence). The CDR3 sequence is 17 residues long. The CDR3 DNA reads TGCAGTGCTAGGGGGACTAGCGGGAGCTTCTCCAGTTTGGAGCAGTTCTTC. Its protein is CSARGTSGSFSSLEQFF.

There are many counts of this clonotype. V and J are TRBV5-6 and TRBJ2-4; D not resolved. The CDR3 is 17 residues long. Germline V lookup: CDR1 SGHDT, CDR2 YYEEEE. The ends were cut back, 5 bases at V and 0 bases at J, with 18 bases in the middle. The CDR3, as DNA: TGTGCCAGCAGTAAGGCCCCGACTCCTCTAGCCAAAAACATTCAGTACTTC. Translating gives CASSKAPTPLAKNIQYF.

Only a few counts were recorded for this clonotype. This chain joins TRBV6-5 and TRBJ1-1, with D uncertain. Germline-derived CDR1 and CDR2 are MNHEY and SVGAGI. The CDR3 has 13 amino acids. Trimming shortened V by 10 bases and J by 1 base, and 13 bases separated the two germline ends. The DNA for the CDR3 is TGTGCCACTCAAGGGCTTGGGAACACTGAAGCTTTCTTT. This translates into CATQGLGNTEAFF.

Concerning this clonotype itself: A much larger clone differs from this one at a single base, so this may be a read error. In nucleotides, the CDR3 is TGCGCCAGCAGCTGGACAGGGGTCGTCTCCGAGCAGTTCTTC. Its translation is CASSWTGVVSEQFF. J is TRBJ2-1 and V is TRBV5-1, with 9 nucleotides matching TRBD1. The germline V gene has CDR1 SGHRS and CDR2 YFSETQ. V gave up 3 bases and J gave up 10 bases; unmatched junction bases: 8. The CDR3 has 14 residues.

This clonotype was seen repeatedly, ten times or more. This rearrangement joins TRBV4-1 to TRBJ1-1; D ambiguous. CDR1 is MGHRA, CDR2 YSYEKL, per germline. This CDR3 has 15 residues. V was cut by 0 bases and J by 3 bases, with 11 bases left in between. The DNA for the CDR3 is TGCGCCAGCAGCCAAGATGAGGGCGGATACACTGAAGCTTTCTTT. Translated: CASSQDEGGYTEAFF.

The V call is TRBV20-1, the J call TRBJ2-7; D ambiguous. The CDR3 is made up of 13 amino acids. Germline V gene lookup returns CDR1 DFQATT and CDR2 SNEGSKA (reference sequence). V was trimmed by 3 bases and J by 7 bases, leaving 16 bases between them. CDR3 protein: CSASRPAYNEQYF. The DNA for the CDR3 is TGCAGTGCTAGTCGGCCCGCCTACAATGAGCAGTACTTC.

The table lists this clonotype with many counts. One end of the junction is discordant with germline, which a read error may explain. The CDR3 is CASSYSDRGLQPQHF. CDR3 bases: TGCGCCAGCAGTTACTCGGACAGGGGGCTTCAGCCCCAGCATTTT. The chain has TRBV6-5 and TRBJ1-5; 11 bases fit TRBD1. In germline, CDR1 is MNHEY, CDR2 SVGAGI. CDR3 length equals 15 residues.

The rearrangement uses TRBV20-1 and TRBJ1-1; no firm D call. From germline, CDR1 is DFQATT and CDR2 SNEGSKA (reference sequence). CDR3 length: 15 residues. V dropped 2 bases and J dropped 3 bases, with 16 bases sitting between them. CDR3 amino acids: CSARIRPPVYTEAFF. CDR3 coding DNA: TGCAGTGCTAGAATCCGGCCACCGGTGTACACTGAAGCTTTCTTT.